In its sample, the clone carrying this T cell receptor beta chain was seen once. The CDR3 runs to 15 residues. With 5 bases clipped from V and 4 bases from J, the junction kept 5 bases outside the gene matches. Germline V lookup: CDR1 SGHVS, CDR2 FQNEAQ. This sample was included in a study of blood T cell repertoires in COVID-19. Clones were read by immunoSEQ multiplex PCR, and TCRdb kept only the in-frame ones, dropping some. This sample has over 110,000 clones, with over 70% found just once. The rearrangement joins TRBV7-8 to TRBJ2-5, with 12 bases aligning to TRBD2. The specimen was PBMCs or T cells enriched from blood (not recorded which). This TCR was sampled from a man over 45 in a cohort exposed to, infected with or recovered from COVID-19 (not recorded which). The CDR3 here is CASSLPGLAGETQYF. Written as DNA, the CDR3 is TGTGCCAGCAGCCTACCGGGACTAGCGGGAGAGACCCAGTACTTC.